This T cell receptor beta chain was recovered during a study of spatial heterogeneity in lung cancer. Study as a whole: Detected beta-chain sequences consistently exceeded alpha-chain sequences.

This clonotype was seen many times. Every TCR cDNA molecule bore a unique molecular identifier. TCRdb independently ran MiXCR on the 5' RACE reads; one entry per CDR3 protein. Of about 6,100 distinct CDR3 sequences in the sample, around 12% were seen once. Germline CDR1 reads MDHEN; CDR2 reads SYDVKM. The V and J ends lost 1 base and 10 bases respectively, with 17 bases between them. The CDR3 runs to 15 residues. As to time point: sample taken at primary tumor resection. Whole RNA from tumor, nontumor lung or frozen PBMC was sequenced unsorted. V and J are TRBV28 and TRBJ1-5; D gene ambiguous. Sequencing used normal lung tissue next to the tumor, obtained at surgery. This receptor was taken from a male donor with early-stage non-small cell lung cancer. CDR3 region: CASSLSSSRPLPQHF. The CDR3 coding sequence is TGTGCCAGCAGTTTATCCAGTTCGCGGCCACTACCCCAGCATTTT.